This TCR beta chain was identified during a study of blood T cell repertoires in COVID-19. The overall study: Sites across the United States, Italy and Spain contributed samples from acute and convalescent COVID-19.

CDR1 is LNHDA, CDR2 SQIVND, per germline (reference sequence). This CDR3 contains 15 residues. Trimming at V came to 6 bases and at J to 10 bases, leaving 10 bases not matched to a gene. Adults between about 18 and 89 years of age took part from 20 to 25 US areas. The study assigned cohorts using participant-reported clinical history. Authors' processing steps: Estimation of nucleated cell counts was performed using reference gene primer amplification. Assay used: immunoSEQ multiplex PCR; TCRdb lists only in-frame clones, some missing. V, J and clone size derive from that table, while D and trimming were established from the DNA sequence. Among about 86,000 clones listed, around 89% were seen once.

Source material: PBMCs or T cells enriched from blood (not recorded which). The source of this sequence is a woman aged 50 to 60 with acute COVID-19. The chain is built from TRBV19 and TRBJ1-6; 9 bases line up with TRBD1. CDR3 in amino acids: CASSRRTGEGSPLHF. The CDR3 DNA sequence: TGTGCCAGTAGCCGACGGACAGGGGAAGGGTCACCCCTCCACTTT.